This TCR beta chain was retrieved from a study of blood T cell repertoires in COVID-19. Germline CDR1 is SGHRS and CDR2 is YFSETQ. Deletions cut 3 bases from V and 2 bases from J, with 11 bases between. This CDR3 comprises 14 residues. TCRdb's copy holds only in-frame clones and misses some; the assay was immunoSEQ multiplex PCR. The sample lists about 180,000 clones, 70% to 90% occurring once. With respect to this clone: This sample also contains other DNA sequences that code for the same CDR3.

Sample: peripheral blood. The TCR originated in a woman in her 30s with acute or convalescent COVID-19. The chain combines TRBV5-1 with TRBJ2-5; D perhaps matches TRBD1 (5 bases). The CDR3: CASSSGQGQETQYF. The CDR3, as DNA: TGCGCCAGCAGCTCAGGGCAGGGACAAGAGACCCAGTACTTC. Supplemented by reference TRBV5-1 and TRBJ2-5, the full variable domain reads KAGVTQTPRYLIKTRGQQVTLSCSPISGHRSVSWYQQTPGQGLQFLFEYFSETQRNKGNFPGRFSGRQFSNSRSEMNVSTLELGDSALYLCASSSGQGQETQYFGPGTRLLVL.